This TCR beta chain was retrieved from a study of cytotoxic CD8 clonotypes in ibrutinib-treated CLL (dated by TCRdb to the early 2020s). About the full investigation: The cohort had 11 to 12 relapsed/refractory and more than 14 treatment-naive patients; 17 were IGHV unmutated. Responses were partial in about 25 patients and complete in 2; after median around 68 months follow-up, about 15 stayed in remission and 12 progressed. The response samples were drawn at a median of approximately 11 months into treatment, with a range of about 6 to 36 months. On average, each sample had some 250,000 productive templates and more than 85,000 productive rearrangements. Of the 85 to 90 participants in the trial, about two dozen had longitudinal samples available. Cryopreserved peripheral blood mononuclear cells were collected before treatment, at response, and at either disease progression or sustained remission. Patients were still on ibrutinib when every remission and progressive disease sample was collected. The research as a whole found: At baseline, clonality was higher than in age-matched healthy donors and showed a strong correlation with circulating CD8+ T-cell counts. Public clonotypes were found to be uncommon and were observed to contract or remain stable during treatment; the increase in clonality was shown to reflect expansion of private clonotypes at ibrutinib response. Sampling times were not matched between sustained-remission and progressing patients, and lymph node repertoires were not studied. An increase in clonality was observed at ibrutinib response, with clonality remaining stable during sustained remission and falling back toward baseline at progression.

A MiSeq instrument was used for deep resolution sequencing, which targeted depths ranging from 1 in 1 million up to 1 in 200,000 T cells, with coverage averaging 10x for each clonotype. The immunoSEQ hsTCRB Kit was used to generate TCR beta libraries. As for the original processing: The data were analyzed with ImmunoSEQ Analyzer and ImmunoSEQ Data Assistant, and V, D and J gene assignments followed IMGT definitions. Clonality, which ranges from 0 to 1, was calculated by subtracting the normalized Shannon entropy of productive rearrangement frequencies from one. Public clonotype analysis was restricted to overrepresented clonotypes comprising at least 0.05% of each patient's repertoire. Repertoires from more than ten age-matched healthy donors in immuneACCESS were used as clonality controls. Held by TCRdb, this immuneACCESS table contains in-frame sequences only and omits some clones. Under half of the omission traces to an unresolved V gene where checked; the cause of the rest is unknown. The DNA was the basis for D and trimming; V, J and clone size are from that table. Within this sample are some 140,000 clones, with 80% to 90% of them counted one time only. Of the sample, roughly 3.1% falls within the top ten clones.

The time point label here, explained by the study, means: roughly 25 months on ibrutinib. For TCR beta library preparation, approximately 2.2 micrograms of genomic DNA were isolated from cryopreserved PBMCs. Longitudinal blood samples from CLL patients on ibrutinib monotherapy underwent high-throughput TCR beta sequencing. The patients took part in an open-label, single-center phase 2 trial of ibrutinib monotherapy. With respect to this clone: Its antigen remains unidentified. Base qualities were left out, and no much larger clone turns up one base away.

The germline V gene (reference sequence) gives CDR1 as MNHNY and CDR2 as SVGAGI. Relative to germline, V is 4 bases shorter and J is 5 bases shorter, with 15 bases between their ends. From its cysteine to its phenylalanine, the CDR3 spans 14 amino acids. Only the CDR3 part of the read is kept: 42 bases, read in frame from the first base. Specimen: PBMCs, collected after 24 months of ibrutinib treatment. The sequence joins TRBV6-6 to TRBJ2-7; the D gene is not confidently resolved. The TCR originated in a human donor with chronic lymphocytic leukemia. The DNA sequence follows: TGTGCCAGCAGTTCCCTGCGCGTCTCACACGAGCAGTACTTC. It encodes CASSSLRVSHEQYF.